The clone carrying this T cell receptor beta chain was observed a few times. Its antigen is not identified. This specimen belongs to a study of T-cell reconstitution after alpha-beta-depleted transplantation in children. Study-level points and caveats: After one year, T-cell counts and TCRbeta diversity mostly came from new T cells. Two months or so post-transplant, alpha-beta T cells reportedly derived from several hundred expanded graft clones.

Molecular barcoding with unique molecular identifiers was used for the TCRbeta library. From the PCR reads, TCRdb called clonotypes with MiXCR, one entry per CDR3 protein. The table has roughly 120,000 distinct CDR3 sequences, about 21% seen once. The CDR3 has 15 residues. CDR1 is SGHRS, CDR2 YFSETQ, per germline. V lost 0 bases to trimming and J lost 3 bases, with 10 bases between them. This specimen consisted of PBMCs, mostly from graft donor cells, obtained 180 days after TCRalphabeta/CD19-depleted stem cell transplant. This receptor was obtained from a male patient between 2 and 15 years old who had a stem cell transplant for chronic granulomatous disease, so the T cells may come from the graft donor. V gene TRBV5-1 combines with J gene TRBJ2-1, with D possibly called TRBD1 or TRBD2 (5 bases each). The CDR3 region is CASSLVGEYYNEQFF. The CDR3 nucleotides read TGCGCCAGCAGCTTGGTAGGGGAGTACTACAATGAGCAGTTCTTC.